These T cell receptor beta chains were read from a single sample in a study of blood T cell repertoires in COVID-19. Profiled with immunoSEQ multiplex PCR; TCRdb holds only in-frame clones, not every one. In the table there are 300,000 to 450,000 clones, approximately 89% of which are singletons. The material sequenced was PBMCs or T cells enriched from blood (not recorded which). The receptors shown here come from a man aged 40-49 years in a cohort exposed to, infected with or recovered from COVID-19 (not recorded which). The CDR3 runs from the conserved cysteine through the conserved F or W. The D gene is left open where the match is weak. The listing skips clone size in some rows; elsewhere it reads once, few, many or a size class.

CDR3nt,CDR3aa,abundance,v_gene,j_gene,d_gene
TGTGCCAGCAGCTTATCGGCGGTGTCAGATACGCAGTATTTT,CASSLSAVSDTQYF,NA,TRBV7-9,TRBJ2-3,NA
TGTGCCAGCAGTGTAAACCAAGGACAGGGGGCCTATGGCTACACCTTC,CASSVNQGQGAYGYTF,few,TRBV25-1,TRBJ1-2,TRBD1
TGTGCCAGCAGCCCCCAGGGGATTTACAATGAGCAGTTCTTC,CASSPQGIYNEQFF,NA,TRBV11-3,TRBJ2-1,NA
TGTGCCAGCAGCCAGTCGTCAGGACACAATTCACCCCTCCACTTT,CASSQSSGHNSPLHF,NA,TRBV3-1/TRBV3-2,TRBJ1-6,NA
TGTGCCAGCTCACCCACCCGGGGGTCTGAAGCTTTCTTT,CASSPTRGSEAFF,once,TRBV18,TRBJ1-1,NA
TGTGCCAGCTCGGGGGGAACCCAAGAGACCCAGTACTTC,CASSGGTQETQYF,NA,TRBV18,TRBJ2-5,NA
TGTGCCACCGCCTCAGGAGGGGGCGAGACCCAGTACTTC,CATASGGGETQYF,NA,TRBV24-1,TRBJ2-5,NA
TGTGCCACCAGCAGGACGGGACTAGGCACCGGGGAGCTGTTTTTT,CATSRTGLGTGELFF,NA,TRBV15,TRBJ2-2,TRBD2
TGCGCCAGCAGCTTGGATGGACACCAGAACACTGAAGCTTTCTTT,CASSLDGHQNTEAFF,few,TRBV5-1,TRBJ1-1,NA
TGTGCCAGTAGTAAAGAGAGGAATCAGCCCCAGCATTTT,CASSKERNQPQHF,NA,TRBV19,TRBJ1-5,NA
TGCAGCGTTTCTAGATTCGGCACCGGGGAGCTGTTTTTT,CSVSRFGTGELFF,NA,TRBV29-1,TRBJ2-2,NA
TGCGCCAGCACGAGAGGGCCGAGTAATCAGCCCCAGCATTTT,CASTRGPSNQPQHF,NA,TRBV10-2,TRBJ1-5,NA
TGTGCCAGCAGCTTGTCGACAGGGACCTATGGCTACACCTTC,CASSLSTGTYGYTF,few,TRBV3-1/TRBV3-2,TRBJ1-2,TRBD1
TGTGCCAGCAGCCCTGCGACAGGGGCGGGAAACACCATATATTTT,CASSPATGAGNTIYF,NA,TRBV7-2,TRBJ1-3,TRBD1
TGTGCCAGCAGCTTAAAGGGCAGGGGGGAGACCCAGTACTTC,CASSLKGRGETQYF,NA,TRBV7-8,TRBJ2-5,TRBD1
TGCGCCAGCAGCTTGGGAGCGGGGGCCTACGAGCAGTACTTC,CASSLGAGAYEQYF,NA,TRBV5-1,TRBJ2-7,TRBD2
TGTGCCAGCAGCCCCTTAGCGGGAGTGAGAGAGACCCAGTACTTC,CASSPLAGVRETQYF,NA,TRBV3-1/TRBV3-2,TRBJ2-5,TRBD2
TGTGCCAGCAGCCCCTCTCGGGTGAGGTTGAGCAATGAGCAGTTCTTC,CASSPSRVRLSNEQFF,NA,TRBV7-2,TRBJ2-1,NA
TGTGCCAGCAGTTTTTTGGCCCTATTTCTAGTGCCGAAAAACATTCAGTACTTC,CASSFLALFLVPKNIQYF,NA,TRBV27,TRBJ2-4,NA
TGTGCCAGCAGTGTAAACAACGGGGAGCAGTTCTTC,CASSVNNGEQFF,NA,TRBV2,TRBJ2-1,NA
TGTGCCAGTAGCAGGACTAGCGGGGGGATTTACAATGAGCAGTTCTTC,CASSRTSGGIYNEQFF,NA,TRBV19,TRBJ2-1,TRBD2
TGCGCCAGCAGCCAAGTCCAGGTGAACACTGAAGCTTTCTTT,CASSQVQVNTEAFF,NA,TRBV4-1,TRBJ1-1,NA
TGTGCCAGCAGTTTTCGTAGCGTGTCTAGCACAGATACGCAGTATTTT,CASSFRSVSSTDTQYF,NA,TRBV28,TRBJ2-3,NA
TGTGCCAGCAGCATCGGGACTAGCGGGAGTACGAATGAGCAGTTCTTC,CASSIGTSGSTNEQFF,once,TRBV11-2,TRBJ2-1,TRBD2
TGCGCCAGCAGCTTGGGCGGACAGGCAAGCTCTGGAAACACCATATATTTT,CASSLGGQASSGNTIYF,once,TRBV5-1,TRBJ1-3,TRBD1
TGCGCCAGCAGCCAAGTCGATCGTGGCGGGGGCTACAATGAGCAGTTCTTC,CASSQVDRGGGYNEQFF,NA,TRBV4-1,TRBJ2-1,TRBD2
TGTGCCATCAGTGGTGCCGGGACAGGGGTGAGGGAGCAGTACTTC,CAISGAGTGVREQYF,NA,TRBV10-3,TRBJ2-7,TRBD1
TGTGCCAGCAGCCCTGACCCTAGGAACACCGGGGAGCTGTTTTTT,CASSPDPRNTGELFF,once,TRBV9,TRBJ2-2,NA
TGTGCCAGCAGCGTATTGGTCGAGGGAAAACTGTTTTTT,CASSVLVEGKLFF,NA,TRBV2,TRBJ1-4,NA
TGTGCCAGCAGTTACGTTAGCGGGAAAGATACGCAGTATTTT,CASSYVSGKDTQYF,NA,TRBV6-2/TRBV6-3,TRBJ2-3,TRBD2
TGCGCCAGCAGCTCAGGGGGCGAGGGCACAGATACGCAGTATTTT,CASSSGGEGTDTQYF,NA,TRBV5-1,TRBJ2-3,TRBD1
TGTGCCAGCAGTTTATCCTGGGGCCGAATGAACACTGAAGCTTTCTTT,CASSLSWGRMNTEAFF,once,TRBV27,TRBJ1-1,NA
TGTGCCAGCAGTGACCAGGGGGCCTACGAGCAGTACTTC,CASSDQGAYEQYF,NA,TRBV6-1,TRBJ2-7,TRBD1
TGTGCCAGCAGCTTAGGGGTCCAGGGGGCGAGAGAGACCCAGTACTTC,CASSLGVQGARETQYF,NA,TRBV7-9,TRBJ2-5,TRBD1
TGTGCCAGCAGCAAGAGACAGGGCGGGCAGCCCCAGCATTTT,CASSKRQGGQPQHF,NA,TRBV21-1,TRBJ1-5,NA
TGTGCCAGCAGTAACAGGGGCATAAGCACAGATACGCAGTATTTT,CASSNRGISTDTQYF,NA,TRBV6-4,TRBJ2-3,TRBD1
TGTGCCAGTAGTATTGGGGCAGGAGACAATCAGCCCCAGCATTTT,CASSIGAGDNQPQHF,NA,TRBV19,TRBJ1-5,NA
TGCAGCGTTGAAGAATGGCAGGCTGGAAACATTCAGTACTTC,CSVEEWQAGNIQYF,NA,TRBV29-1,TRBJ2-4,NA
TGTGCCAGCTCACTGTACGGGAGTACCTACGAGCAGTACTTC,CASSLYGSTYEQYF,NA,TRBV18,TRBJ2-7,NA
TGTGCCAGCAGCTATGGAGGGTTGAACACTGAAGCTTTCTTT,CASSYGGLNTEAFF,NA,TRBV27,TRBJ1-1,NA
TGTGCCAACCCCCCGGGACAGGCCTCTACCTTC,CANPPGQASTF,NA,TRBV19,TRBJ1-2,TRBD1
TGCGCCAGCAGCTTGGATGGCAGGGGCTCTGGAAACACCATATATTTT,CASSLDGRGSGNTIYF,NA,TRBV5-1,TRBJ1-3,NA
TGTGCCAGCAGCCAAATCGGACAGGGGCAGTTCTTC,CASSQIGQGQFF,NA,TRBV16,TRBJ2-1,TRBD1
TGTGCCAGCAGCGTAGCTGGCGGGACAGCAGACCTAGCCAAAAACATTCAGTACTTC,CASSVAGGTADLAKNIQYF,NA,TRBV9,TRBJ2-4,NA
TGTGCCAGCAGCTCCGGACAGGGGAACGGTGGAAACACCATATATTTT,CASSSGQGNGGNTIYF,once,TRBV7-9,TRBJ1-3,TRBD1
TGTGCCAGCAGCGCCGACAGGGCCACTGAAGCTTTCTTT,CASSADRATEAFF,NA,TRBV9,TRBJ1-1,TRBD1
TGTGCCAGCAGCCAAGAGAGGATACCTAGCGGGAGGAGCGAGCAGTACTTC,CASSQERIPSGRSEQYF,once,TRBV3-1/TRBV3-2,TRBJ2-7,TRBD2
TGTGCCAGCTCTCCGGGACAGGGCACTGAAGCTTTCTTT,CASSPGQGTEAFF,NA,TRBV18,TRBJ1-1,TRBD1
TGTGCCAGCAGACTAGCGGGAGCGGGCAATGAGCAGTTCTTC,CASRLAGAGNEQFF,once,TRBV6-5,TRBJ2-1,TRBD2
TGTGCCAGTAGTATCGGATCCTCGGTCGGTTGGAGTGAAAAACTGTTTTTT,CASSIGSSVGWSEKLFF,NA,TRBV19,TRBJ1-4,NA
TGTGCCAGCAGTGAGGGGGGGACCTCCCTAGACTACGAGCAGTACTTC,CASSEGGTSLDYEQYF,NA,TRBV6-4,TRBJ2-7,TRBD2
TGTGCCAGCAGTGACCCCACTAGCGAGGGCTACAATGAGCAGTTCTTC,CASSDPTSEGYNEQFF,few,TRBV2,TRBJ2-1,TRBD2
TGTGCCAGCAGCCAAGGGGCTAGCGGGAGCCTTAGCGAGCAGTACTTC,CASSQGASGSLSEQYF,NA,TRBV4-2,TRBJ2-7,TRBD2
TGTGCCAGCAGCCCAGGGGGCAAGACTGAAGCTTTCTTT,CASSPGGKTEAFF,NA,TRBV5-4,TRBJ1-1,TRBD1
TGTGCCAGCTCATCGGACAGGCAGAGCTACGAGCAGTACTTC,CASSSDRQSYEQYF,NA,TRBV18,TRBJ2-7,TRBD1
TGTGCCACCAGTGGGGCGGGAGAAACCTACGAGCAGTACTTC,CATSGAGETYEQYF,NA,TRBV24-1,TRBJ2-7,TRBD2
TGTGCCAGCAGCCGGACGACAGGGTCCGCATCGAACACTGAAGCTTTCTTT,CASSRTTGSASNTEAFF,NA,TRBV27,TRBJ1-1,TRBD1
TGTGCCATCAGTTCGGGACAGGGGGAAACTGAAGCTTTCTTT,CAISSGQGETEAFF,NA,TRBV10-3,TRBJ1-1,TRBD1
TGTGCCAGCAGCGAACACGGACAGGGGGATCAGCCCCAGCATTTT,CASSEHGQGDQPQHF,NA,TRBV7-2,TRBJ1-5,TRBD1